The subject of this entry is one TCR beta chain. Its antigen is not known. The V and J ends lost 3 bases and 1 base respectively, with 12 bases between them. The CDR3 is 15 residues long. CDR1 is SGHTA, CDR2 FQGNSA, per germline. Everyone who donated was a healthy bone marrow donor. This specimen belongs to a study of cytomegalovirus exposure and HLA in healthy donors. Points from the study as a whole: High specificity and sensitivity for cytomegalovirus status were reported for the classifier. A later analysis by the authors found several of the most significant clusters apparently linked to common viral pathogens. It was 150 to 200 TCR beta chains that were listed as cytomegalovirus-associated.

The PCR employed 60 Vbeta primers together with 13 Jbeta primers. TCRdb's table, derived via immunoSEQ multiplex PCR, lists solely in-frame clones and lacks some. The sample shows about 100,000 clones, roughly 70% of them seen only once. This TCR came from a woman between 18 and 29 years old in good health and CMV-seropositive. Sequencing was performed on PBMCs. V usage is TRBV7-2 and J usage is TRBJ2-5; tentatively, D is TRBD2 (5 bases). The CDR3 DNA is TGTGCCAGCAGCTTTTGGAGGCCTTCCCAAGAGACCCAGTACTTC. It encodes CASSFWRPSQETQYF.